Following are 19 T cell receptor beta chains from one sample sequenced in a study of Tregs in tolerant kidney transplant recipients. Profiling relied on immunoSEQ multiplex PCR, and the TCRdb table lists in-frame clones only, not all of them. This table holds some 250,000 clones, about 86% found once. The sample was CD4+ T cells from blood. The receptors derive from a human donor in good health.

The chain is built from TRBV27 and TRBJ1-2; TRBD1 might be the D (6 bases). The CDR3 loop spans 17 amino acids. Germline CDR1 MNHEY, CDR2 SMNVEV (reference sequence). Trimming took 4 bases from V and 4 from J, leaving 22 bases between them. Written as DNA, the CDR3 is TGTGCCAGCAGTTCCCACCTGGGGGCTAGCGAACTCTATGGCTACACCTTC. Its protein is CASSSHLGASELYGYTF.

J is TRBJ2-1 and V is TRBV10-1; 10 bases match TRBD2. J lost 4 bases, V lost 4 bases, and 7 bases had no gene match. The CDR3 consists of 16 residues. Germline CDR1 WNHNN, CDR2 SYGVQD (reference sequence). DNA of the CDR3: TGCGCCAGCAGTGCGGCTAGCGGGAGTCTGTACAATGAGCAGTTCTTC. This translates into CASSAASGSLYNEQFF.

The chain has TRBV7-9 and TRBJ1-5, with a possible D match to TRBD1 (6 bases). The CDR3 totals 15 residues. V lost 4 bases and J 2 bases, leaving 12 bases between the germline ends. The germline gives CDR1 SEHNR, CDR2 FQNEAQ (reference sequence). The CDR3 spells CASSSGTLRNQPQHF. The CDR3 nucleotides read TGTGCCAGCAGCTCCGGGACACTTCGCAATCAGCCCCAGCATTTT.

The chain combines TRBV5-4 with TRBJ1-4; D not certain. This CDR3 contains 15 residues. Looked up from germline, CDR1 is SGHNT and CDR2 is YYREEE (reference sequence). The V end lost 2 bases, the J end lost 1 base, and 9 bases lay between the germline ends. This chain's CDR3 is CASSFKGGTNEKLFF. CDR3 coding DNA: TGTGCCAGCAGCTTCAAGGGAGGAACTAATGAAAAACTGTTTTTT.

The V gene is TRBV5-4, the J gene TRBJ2-3, with 10 bases matching TRBD1. With 4 bases clipped from V and 6 bases from J, the junction kept 5 bases outside the gene matches. The germline gives CDR1 SGHNT, CDR2 YYREEE (reference sequence). The CDR3 runs 14 residues. CDR3 protein: CASSLGQGKDTQYF. DNA of the CDR3: TGTGCCAGCAGCCTGGGACAGGGGAAGGATACGCAGTATTTT.

This chain uses TRBV12-5 with TRBJ1-1; D gene unclear. This CDR3 comprises 13 residues. Trimming took off 3 bases at V and 4 bases at J, with 9 bases between the two ends. Per germline, CDR1 LGHNT and CDR2 FRNRAP. The CDR3 here is CASGLEVGTEAFF. Written as DNA, the CDR3 is TGTGCTAGTGGTTTAGAGGTGGGCACTGAAGCTTTCTTT. The full variable domain, in which reference TRBV12-5 and TRBJ1-1 provide the parts outside the CDR3, is DARVTQTPRHKVTEMGQEVTMRCQPILGHNTVFWYRQTMMQGLELLAYFRNRAPLDDSGMPKDRFSAEMPDATLATLKIQPSEPRDSAVYFCASGLEVGTEAFFGQGTRLTVV.

The chain carries TRBV6-5 and TRBJ2-5, with TRBD2 as a possible D gene (6 bases). This CDR3 region has 15 residues. Germline values: CDR1 MNHEY, CDR2 SVGAGI. Trimming cost V 0 bases and J 7 bases, with 15 bases left between them. The CDR3 is CASSYSGGREGTQYF. The CDR3 DNA sequence: TGTGCCAGCAGTTACTCGGGGGGTCGGGAAGGGACCCAGTACTTC.

This rearrangement joins TRBV10-1 to TRBJ1-1; D is possibly TRBD1 (5 bases). The CDR3 extends over 17 amino acids. Deletions cut 2 bases from V and 1 base from J, with 17 bases between. From germline, CDR1 is WNHNN and CDR2 SYGVQD (reference sequence). The CDR3 DNA reads as TGCGCCAGCAGTGAGGTGCGTGGTACAGGTACGAACACTGAAGCTTTCTTT. Residues: CASSEVRGTGTNTEAFF.

In its sample, this clone was seen a few times. The chain has TRBV4-1 and TRBJ2-1, with D maybe TRBD2 (5 bases). The germline CDR1 and CDR2 sequences are MGHRA and YSYEKL. CDR3 size: 16 residues. V was trimmed by 4 bases and J by 4 bases, leaving 17 bases between them. The CDR3 sequence is CASSRAGPPGYNEQFF. The DNA for the CDR3 is TGCGCCAGCAGCCGGGCCGGCCCCCCGGGGTACAATGAGCAGTTCTTC.

This sequence joins TRBV10-1 and TRBJ1-4; D is ambiguous. Germline V gene sequence: CDR1 WNHNN, CDR2 SYGVQD (reference sequence). The CDR3 contains 13 residues. Trimming shortened V by 6 bases and J by 10 bases, and 15 bases separated the two germline ends. CDR3 DNA sequence: TGCGCCAGCAGGGATTCACTAAAGGGAAAACTGTTTTTT. Its protein is CASRDSLKGKLFF.

This clone was seen ten or more times. V and J are TRBV29-1 and TRBJ1-3, with unresolved D. The V end lost 3 bases, the J end lost 3 bases, and 6 bases lay between the germline ends. Germline CDR1 is SQVTM and CDR2 is ANQGSEA. The CDR3 is 12 residues long. CDR3 protein: CSVDTSGNTIYF. CDR3 in DNA: TGCAGCGTTGACACAAGTGGAAACACCATATATTTT.

This chain joins TRBV2 and TRBJ2-7; 10 bases match TRBD2. The length of the CDR3 is 15 residues. Germline CDR1 reads SNHLY; CDR2 reads FYNNEI. V was clipped by 6 bases and J by 0 bases; unmatched bases: 5. CDR3 region: CASSAGLAASYEQYF. CDR3 coding DNA: TGTGCCAGCAGCGCAGGACTAGCGGCCTCCTACGAGCAGTACTTC.

V usage is TRBV5-1 and J usage is TRBJ1-1; 7 bases are shared with TRBD1. CDR1 SGHRS and CDR2 YFSETQ come from the germline V gene. V gave up 1 base and J gave up 2 bases; unmatched junction bases: 8. CDR3 length: 16 residues. CDR3 nucleotide sequence: TGCGCCAGCAGCTTGACGACAGGGATAGGAAACACTGAAGCTTTCTTT. Translation gives CASSLTTGIGNTEAFF.

In this sample, this clone turned up a few times. V usage is TRBV15 and J usage is TRBJ1-5; tentative D call: TRBD1 (5 bases). The V end was cut by 1 base, the J end by 7 bases, with 11 bases between. Germline lookup yields CDR1 LNHNV and CDR2 YYDKDF (reference sequence). This CDR3 is 14 amino acids long. CDR3 DNA sequence: TGTGCCACCAGCAGAGGGGGGGTAGCCCAGCCCCAGCATTTT. Its translation: CATSRGGVAQPQHF.

The chain employs TRBV5-1 and TRBJ2-3, with 9 bases lining up with TRBD2. CDR3 length: 15 amino acids. V was clipped by 6 bases and J by 4 bases; unmatched bases: 9. CDR1 SGHRS and CDR2 YFSETQ come from the germline V gene. CDR3 sequence (DNA): TGCGCCAGCACCAAGGGCGGGAGGGCCCCAGATACGCAGTATTTT. Residues: CASTKGGRAPDTQYF.

The chain uses TRBV29-1 and TRBJ2-1; D is possibly TRBD2 (6 bases). The CDR3 has 14 residues. Germline V gene data show CDR1 as SQVTM and CDR2 as ANQGSEA. Trimming removed 3 bases from V and 0 bases from J, with 9 bases in between. CDR3 amino acids: CSVDRLVSYNEQFF. The CDR3 bases are TGCAGCGTTGATAGACTAGTCTCCTACAATGAGCAGTTCTTC.

Points on this clone: This sample includes further DNA sequences coding for the same CDR3. This sequence joins TRBV7-9 and TRBJ2-5; 8 bases align to TRBD2. The CDR3 covers 14 residues. With 4 bases clipped from V and 4 bases from J, the junction kept 5 bases outside the gene matches. Germline-derived CDR1 and CDR2 are SEHNR and FQNEAQ (reference sequence). The CDR3 DNA reads as TGTGCCAGCAGCTCAGGACTAGCAGGAGAGACCCAGTACTTC. Translated: CASSSGLAGETQYF. Drawing the rest from reference TRBV7-9 and TRBJ2-5, the complete variable domain is DTGVSQNPRHKITKRGQNVTFRCDPISEHNRLYWYRQTLGQGPEFLTYFQNEAQLEKSRLLSDRFSAERPKGSFSTLEIQRTEQGDSAMYLCASSSGLAGETQYFGPGTRLLVL.

The chain links TRBV18 to TRBJ2-3; D might be TRBD1 (6 bases). The CDR3 runs to 14 residues. V was clipped by 4 bases and J by 10 bases, with 18 bases between them. CDR1 is KGHSH, CDR2 LQKENI, per germline. CDR3 nucleotides: TGTGCCAGCTCACTAACAGGGCCGCCGGAGCCGCAGTATTTT. Translating gives CASSLTGPPEPQYF.

The V gene is TRBV11-3, the J gene TRBJ2-3, with 7 bases fitting TRBD2. The V gene's germline CDR1 is SGHNT and CDR2 YENEEA. The CDR3 contains 16 residues. V was clipped by 3 bases and J by 4 bases; unmatched bases: 10. The CDR3 spells CASSFAFGREADTQYF. CDR3 coding DNA: TGTGCCAGCAGCTTCGCCTTCGGACGGGAGGCAGATACGCAGTATTTT.